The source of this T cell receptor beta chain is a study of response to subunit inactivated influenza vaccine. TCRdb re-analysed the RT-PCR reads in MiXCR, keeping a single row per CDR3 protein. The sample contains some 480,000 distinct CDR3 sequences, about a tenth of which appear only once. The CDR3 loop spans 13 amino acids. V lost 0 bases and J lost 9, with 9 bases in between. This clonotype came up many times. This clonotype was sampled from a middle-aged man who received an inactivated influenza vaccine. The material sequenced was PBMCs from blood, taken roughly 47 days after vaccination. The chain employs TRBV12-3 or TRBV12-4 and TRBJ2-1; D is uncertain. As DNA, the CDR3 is TGTGCCAGCAGTTTAGCGCGGCAAAGTGAGCAGTTCTTC. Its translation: CASSLARQSEQFF.